The source of this T cell receptor (beta chain) is a study of cytomegalovirus exposure and HLA in healthy donors listed by TCRdb under 2017. For the study in its entirety: An earlier analysis of some 620 of the donors reported over 250 Gb of sequence data and around 100 million unique TCR beta sequences obtained from approximately 180 million T cells. An early release covering over 500 HLA-typed donors comprised approximately 300 gigabases of sequencing data and tens of millions of unique TCR sequences. The genetic ancestry cluster associated with self-reported Caucasian donors included 81% of the approximately 410 genotyped donors. The study aimed to test whether signatures of past pathogen exposure could be identified by cataloging public T cell receptors. Using immunosequencing, the study profiled T cell repertoires from roughly 650 subjects and related those repertoires to cytomegalovirus serostatus. Besides the first cohort of roughly 640 subjects, a separate validation cohort made up of 95 to 150 different subjects was used. To predict cytomegalovirus infection status, the study brought together high-throughput TCR immunosequencing, statistical association of individual TCRs with disease status, and machine learning. To study patterns of TCR occurrence, a later analysis re-analyzed previously published TCR beta repertoires from under 750 donors and added high-resolution HLA genotyping. Rather than using new phenotypic data, the later analysis identified candidate immune exposures from TCR beta sequences and from how often those sequences occurred across donors. An earlier analysis of 587 of the donors used high-throughput TCR beta sequencing to judge whether each TCR beta V gene segment behaved as functional or pseudogenic. Alongside the repertoire data, information on donor age, sex, ethnicity and CMV serostatus was compiled. A later genetic analysis took genome-wide SNP genotypes for about 55% of the 666 donors and used that subset as a discovery cohort. Every repertoire in the discovery cohort had been generated on one and the same sequencing platform. HLA typing included class I and class II loci at four-digit resolution. The number of typed donors differed by locus: 629-630 for A, B, C, DRB1 and DQB1; some 500 for DQA1; 606 for DPA1; and about 470 for DPB1. A handful of DR-DQ haplotypes were handled as single units for association and clustering because linkage in the cohort was strong. Among about 400 genotyped donors of the cohort, an average of approximately 200,000 unique TCR beta nucleotide sequences was sequenced per donor, of which about 18% were non-productive.

The cohort was made up of 500 to 850 healthy bone marrow donors. At the time of sampling, every cohort member was nominally healthy, though immune exposures that went unrecorded were likely present. The donor tested CMV seronegative, placing the donor among the 350 or so seronegative members of the cohort. Each donor provided a peripheral blood sample, and peripheral blood mononuclear cells were used for TCR beta sequencing. Genomic DNA was extracted from the blood cell samples with the Qiagen DNeasy Blood Extraction Kit. As to this clone: What this receptor recognizes is not known.

General conclusions and limits of the study: Correlated functional status among segregating V segments might reflect linkage disequilibrium, but an unknown experimental factor could not be ruled out. A further reported finding was that TCR beta sequences accurately predicted the HLA-A and HLA-B alleles for most subjects in the first cohort. Approximately 18 rarely observed V segments, including chromosome 9 orphons, were excluded from the earlier analysis of several hundred of the donors because counts were too low. The 87-base-pair reads could not distinguish some IMGT-functional V segments, including TRBV6-2 and TRBV6-3, so those segments were excluded. Only TCR beta chains were sequenced in this cohort, and the absence of alpha or paired-chain data limited detectable features. The presence/absence analyses assumed that sequencing depth was roughly uniform across donors, and that assumption may not be true. In an earlier analysis of more than 500 of the donors, most TCR beta V segments appeared in productive rearrangements about 90% or about 30% of the time, broadly matching IMGT annotations. Assigning TCR associations to individual alleles was difficult when HLA alleles, especially DR and DQ, strongly co-occurred. A later genetic analysis reported fewer N-insertions in productive TCRs among donors in an Asian-associated ancestry cluster than the roughly 640-donor mean. CMV serostatus was the only immune exposure information available for the cohort. A later genetic analysis associated a missense DCLRE1C variant with V-gene and J-gene trimming of TCR beta chains, and an independent cohort replicated the association. Because HLA typing was missing for some donors at each locus, association tests included only the typed subset. A cluster of highly shared sequence variants was judged likely to represent a technical artifact of the sequencing pipeline. A later analysis reported that several top co-occurrence clusters appeared linked to parvovirus B19, influenza, CMV and Epstein-Barr virus. While some public TCRs were present in many individuals, most TCR sequences turned up only very rarely across donors. Specific HLA alleles were associated with around 18,000 TCR beta sequences at a false discovery rate of 0.05 in a later analysis. In vitro tests confirmed that a few of the cytomegalovirus-associated TCR beta chains recognize cytomegalovirus antigens. A later analysis found that most CMV-associated TCR beta chains appeared HLA-restricted, with HLA associations seemingly driven largely by CMV exposure. According to a later analysis, TCR association rates differed among HLA loci, with DRB1 alleles showing the most associated TCRs and HLA-C alleles showing the fewest. The authors suggested that the approach could potentially be extended to other disease states and immunological phenotypes. A total of about 150 TCR beta chains were listed by the study as associated with cytomegalovirus. Compared with equally common non-associated chains, HLA-associated TCR beta chains in a later analysis were more clonally expanded and had lower generation probabilities. Cytomegalovirus status was reported to be diagnosed by the classifier with high specificity and sensitivity in both the original and validation cohorts.

Spanning cysteine to phenylalanine, the CDR3 consists of 13 amino acids. Left in the record is the CDR3 DNA by itself, 39 bases read in frame from the first base. In the germline V gene, CDR1 corresponds to MNHEY and CDR2 to SVGAGI. V loses 0 bases, J loses 6 bases, and the germline ends lie 6 bases apart. Library construction relied on the immunoSEQ multiplex PCR assay. A mixture of 60 forward primers for TCR Vbeta segments and 13 reverse primers for TCR Jbeta segments was used in the multiplex PCR. The CDR3 region of rearranged TCR beta genes was amplified from genomic DNA with a multiplex PCR assay. Amplified TCR beta libraries were sequenced as 87-base-pair reads on the Illumina HiSeq System. The authors processed their data as follows. A later analysis tallied 80 million to 95 million unique TCR beta chains across the 666 repertoires, and some 12 million of those chains were shared by two or more donors. A nearest-neighbor algorithm error-corrected the raw reads and collapsed the reads into unique sequences, merging closely related sequences to remove PCR and sequencing errors. V, D and J gene segments were assigned by aligning CDR3 sequences to IMGT reference sequences. For a sequence to be retained, a match of at least six nucleotides was required to both a V gene segment and a J gene segment. A rearrangement was called productive if the CDR3 had no stop codons and remained in frame with V and J, and every other rearrangement was called non-productive. CDR3 was defined according to IMGT convention as the region running from the second conserved V-encoded cysteine to the conserved J-encoded phenylalanine. In an earlier analysis of approximately 590 of the donors, sequences lacking an unambiguous match to a single V gene segment were excluded. In an earlier analysis of approximately 590 of the donors, a V segment was called functional when productive rearrangements were above 56.7%, and segregating when the standard deviation between donors exceeded 5%. To diagnose cytomegalovirus status from the catalog of TCR beta chain sequences, a statistical classification framework was built. In a later analysis, V and J genes were assigned by comparing TCR nucleotide sequences against IMGT/GENE-DB human TR gene sequences. The TCRdist pipeline was used in a later analysis to assign CDR3 sequences and most-parsimonious VDJ recombination scenarios. In a later analysis, every TCR beta chain was defined by the combination of its CDR3 amino acid sequence and its V-gene family, and reads without a unique V-gene family were dropped. In a later analysis, 550 to 650 highly shared, low-generation-probability nucleotide sequences were removed to address suspected cross-contamination and a sequencing artifact. A later analysis calculated a clonal expansion index for each public chain from normalized within-repertoire ranks of inferred template counts. Generation probabilities in a later analysis came from a VDJ recombination model fitted to out-of-frame rearrangements, and those results were checked against IGoR. In a later analysis, TCR-TCR, TCR-HLA and TCR-CMV co-occurrence was scored with hypergeometric tests, and a repertoire-size bias correction was applied to TCR pairs. To estimate false discovery rates, a later analysis permuted the HLA or CMV assignments 20 times. In a later analysis, co-occurring TCRs were grouped using DBSCAN, with TCRdist sequence similarity added in when clustering inside HLA-allele-positive subsets. Repertoires with fewer than 30,000 or more than 120,000 public chains, plus five repertoires with anomalous nucleotide sharing, were excluded from co-occurrence clustering. The clones in this table, taken by TCRdb from immuneACCESS, are in-frame only. Not every clone is retained; where verified, under half of the shortfall comes from an unresolved V gene, and the cause of the rest is unknown. That table gives V, J and clone size, and the DNA gave D and trimming. The sample's clone listing holds 100,000 to 150,000 clones. More than 1% of the sample goes to the ten largest clones.

The sequenced sample consisted of PBMCs. This TCR derives from a young man in good health and CMV-seronegative. Here the chain combines TRBV6-5 and TRBJ1-5; the D gene is unclear. CDR3 reads: CASSYSRVQPQHF. In nucleotide form, the sequence is TGTGCCAGCAGTTACTCGAGGGTTCAGCCCCAGCATTTT.